This paragraph reports one TCR beta chain. There is no known antigen for this receptor. Base quality data are lacking; no much larger clone is found one base away. TCRB CDR3 regions were amplified from around 2.1 ug genomic DNA, or all available DNA if less, using the immunoSEQ assay. For multiplex PCR, 60 forward primers for TCR V beta segments and 13 reverse primers for J beta segments were used. To estimate reads per starting template, synthetic control templates were spiked into each sample at limiting dilution. The Illumina HiSeq System generated sequencing reads of 87 bp. The study's processing was this. To remove PCR and sequencing errors, closely related sequences were merged with a nearest neighbor algorithm. TCR overlap was measured as the percentage of unique tumor TCR beta sequences that were also present in the peripheral blood of the same patient. TCRdb took this table from immuneACCESS and kept in-frame rearrangements with V and J called. Such tables lack part of the clones; where checked against another copy, unresolved V genes explain under half of the gap, and the rest is unexplained. That table furnishes V, J and clone size, whereas the DNA furnished D and trimming. The sample yields about 32,000 clones; more than 90% were counted once. About 2% of the sample is taken by the ten largest.

These data come from a study of glioma-infiltrating T cells after dendritic cell vaccination (dated by TCRdb to between 2015 and 2016). Notes on the research overall: A cohort of about 15 glioblastoma patients from Phase I and II dendritic cell vaccination trials was included, of whom 9 were newly diagnosed and 6 had recurrent disease. Patients received autologous tumor lysate-pulsed dendritic cell vaccination between about 2002 and 2012. Survival after dendritic cell vaccination was correlated with TCR sequencing metrics such as TIL content and the overlap between tumor and blood repertoires. The vaccine consisted of monocyte-derived dendritic cells cultured less than eight days with IL-4 and GM-CSF, then pulsed overnight with autologous tumor lysate. In glioblastoma patients vaccinated with dendritic cells, deep sequencing of TCR beta CDR3 regions served to measure the amount of tumor-infiltrating lymphocytes and to compare repertoires between tumor and blood. Patients received three intradermal dendritic cell vaccine injections at biweekly intervals in the arm below the axilla.

The full study reports these points: After dendritic cell vaccination, a higher estimated pretreatment TIL content predicted longer time to progression and overall survival. The TCR overlap response model with three groups was called speculative and said to need prospective validation. No direct relationship between TCR clonality and survival was found, suggesting that a diverse polyclonal response may matter. The cohort was small and heterogeneous, few patients had complete blood and tumor sets, and even fewer had initial-recurrent tumor pairs.

Selection of patients required sufficient residual fresh-frozen tumor tissue and over two years of available survival data. Although molecular status otherwise differed among the glioblastoma patients, no patient had an isocitrate dehydrogenase mutation. PBMC were collected before vaccination, two weeks after the third vaccination, and at tumor progression if progression occurred. Genomic DNA was extracted with the Qiagen DNeasy Blood extraction Kit. Taken from the germline V gene, the CDR1 and CDR2 loops are SGHTA and FQGNSA. V loses 5 bases at its end and J loses 1 base; junction bases beyond the gene matches: 12. Including cysteine and phenylalanine, the CDR3 has 17 amino acids. Of all the DNA, just the CDR3 is kept, 51 bases in frame from base 1.

The chain is assembled from TRBV7-2 and TRBJ2-3, with 7 junctional bases fitting TRBD1. The TCR comes from a human donor with glioblastoma. Source: blood, taken before dendritic cell vaccination. Read as DNA, the sequence is TGTGCCAGCAGCCGGTTGGGACAGCCCTCTGGCACAGATACGCAGTATTTT. Its product reads: CASSRLGQPSGTDTQYF.